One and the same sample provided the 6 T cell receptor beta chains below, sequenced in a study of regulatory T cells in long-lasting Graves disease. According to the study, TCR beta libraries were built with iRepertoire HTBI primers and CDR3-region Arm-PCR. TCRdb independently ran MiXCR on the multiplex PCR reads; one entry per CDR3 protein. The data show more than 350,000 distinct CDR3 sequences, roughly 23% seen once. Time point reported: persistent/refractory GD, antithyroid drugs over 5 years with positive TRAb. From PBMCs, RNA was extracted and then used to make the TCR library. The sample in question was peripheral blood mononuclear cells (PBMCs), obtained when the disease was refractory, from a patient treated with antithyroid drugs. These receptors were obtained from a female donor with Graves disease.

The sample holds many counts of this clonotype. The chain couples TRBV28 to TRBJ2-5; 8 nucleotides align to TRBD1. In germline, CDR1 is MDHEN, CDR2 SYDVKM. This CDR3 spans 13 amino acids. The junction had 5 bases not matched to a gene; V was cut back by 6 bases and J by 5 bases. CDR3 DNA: TGTGCCAGCAGGACAGGGGCGGGTGAGACCCAGTACTTC. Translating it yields CASRTGAGETQYF. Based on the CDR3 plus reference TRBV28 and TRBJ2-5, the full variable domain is DVKVTQSSRYLVKRTGEKVFLECVQDMDHENMFWYRQDPGLGLRLIYFSYDVKMKEKGDIPEGYSVSREKKERFSLILESASTNQTSMYLCASRTGAGETQYFGPGTRLLVL.

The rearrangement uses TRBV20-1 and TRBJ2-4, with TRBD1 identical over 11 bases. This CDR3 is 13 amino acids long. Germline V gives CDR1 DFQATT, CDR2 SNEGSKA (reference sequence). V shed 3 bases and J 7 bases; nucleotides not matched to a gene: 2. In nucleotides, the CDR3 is TGCAGTGCTAGTTGGGACAGGGGGAACATTCAGTACTTC. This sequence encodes CSASWDRGNIQYF.

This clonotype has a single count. The CDR3 loop is CASSYSWLRQEMNTEAFF. The CDR3 DNA reads as TGTGCCAGCAGTTACTCGTGGCTGAGACAGGAGATGAACACTGAAGCTTTCTTT. The chain has TRBV6-6 and TRBJ1-1; TRBD1 is a possible D gene (6 bases). The CDR3 sequence is 18 residues long. Germline V gives CDR1 MNHNY, CDR2 SVGAGI (reference sequence). The V gene lost 0 bases and the J gene lost 0 bases, with 17 bases spanning the gap.

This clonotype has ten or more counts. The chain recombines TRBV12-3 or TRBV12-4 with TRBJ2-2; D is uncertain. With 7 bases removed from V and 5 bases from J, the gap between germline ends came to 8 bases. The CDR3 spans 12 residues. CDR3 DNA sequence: TGTGCCAGCACCCCTGAGACCGGGGAGCTGTTTTTT. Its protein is CASTPETGELFF.

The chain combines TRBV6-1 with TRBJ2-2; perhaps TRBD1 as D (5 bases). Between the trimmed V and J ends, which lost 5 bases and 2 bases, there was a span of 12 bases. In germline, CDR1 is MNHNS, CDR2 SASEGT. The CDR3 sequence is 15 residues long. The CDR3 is CASSRTQGNTGELFF. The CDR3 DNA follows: TGTGCCAGCAGTAGAACCCAGGGAAACACCGGGGAGCTGTTTTTT.

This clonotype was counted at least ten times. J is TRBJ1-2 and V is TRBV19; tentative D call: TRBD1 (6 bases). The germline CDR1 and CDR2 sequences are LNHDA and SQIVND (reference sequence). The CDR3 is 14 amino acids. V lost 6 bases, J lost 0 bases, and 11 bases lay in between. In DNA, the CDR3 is TGTGCCAGTAGATTACAGGGAGCTAACTATGGCTACACCTTC. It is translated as CASRLQGANYGYTF. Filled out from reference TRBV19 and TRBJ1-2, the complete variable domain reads DGGITQSPKYLFRKEGQNVTLSCEQNLNHDAMYWYRQDPGQGLRLIYYSQIVNDFQKGDIAEGYSVSREKKESFPLTVTSAQKNPTAFYLCASRLQGANYGYTFGSGTRLTVV.